These 25 T cell receptor beta chains came from one sample sequenced in a study of shared clonotypes between healthy human individuals. The data were produced by immunoSEQ multiplex PCR, yet TCRdb's version contains in-frame clones alone and is incomplete. The profile shows 2 million to 2.5 million clones, less than 95% of them singletons. Sequencing was done on a sample of naive CD4+ T cells from PBMCs. Subset in this sample: CD45RA+ positively selected. The receptors here all came from a man aged 18-30 years in good health. Some clones in this sample may be carry-over from other donors' samples.

The genes are TRBV29-1 and TRBJ2-5; 7 bases agree with TRBD1. V gave up 7 bases and J gave up 5 bases; unmatched junction bases: 7. Per the germline V gene, CDR1 is SQVTM and CDR2 is ANQGSEA. This CDR3 is 12 amino acids long. The CDR3, as DNA: TGCAGCGCAAACAGGGGCAGTGAGACCCAGTACTTC. Protein: CSANRGSETQYF.

The chain couples TRBV4-2 to TRBJ2-2, with 7 bases fitting TRBD2. The CDR3 spans 17 residues. CDR1 and CDR2 from the germline V gene are LGHNA and YNFKEQ. Losses at the gene ends were 1 base for V and 6 bases for J; bases not matched to a gene: 11. The CDR3 sequence is CASSQVLTGGVSGELFF. The CDR3 DNA follows: TGTGCCAGCAGCCAAGTATTGACGGGAGGAGTTTCCGGGGAGCTGTTTTTT.

The J gene is TRBJ2-7, the V gene TRBV6-5; possibly TRBD1 for D (6 bases). Germline lookup yields CDR1 MNHEY and CDR2 SVGAGI. There are 15 residues in the CDR3. Trimming took off 5 bases at V and 0 bases at J, with 14 bases between the two ends. The CDR3 sequence: CASSTKTGFSYEQYF. CDR3 sequence (DNA): TGTGCCAGCAGTACTAAGACAGGCTTCTCCTACGAGCAGTACTTC.

The chain uses TRBV29-1 and TRBJ1-5, with D maybe TRBD1 (6 bases). V gave up 6 bases and J gave up 6 bases, with 15 bases separating them. The CDR3 consists of 13 residues. CDR1 is SQVTM and CDR2 is ANQGSEA in the germline V gene. CDR3 sequence: CSVGGHPTQPQHF. For the CDR3, the DNA is TGCAGCGTCGGGGGACACCCTACTCAGCCCCAGCATTTT. The variable domain in full, with the rest retrieved from reference TRBV29-1 and TRBJ1-5, is SAVISQKPSRDICQRGTSLTIQCQVDSQVTMMFWYRQQPGQSLTLIATANQGSEATYESGFVIDKFPISRPNLTFSTLTVSNMSPEDSSIYLCSVGGHPTQPQHFGDGTRLSIL.

The chain combines TRBV5-1 with TRBJ2-1; 10 positions agree with TRBD2. CDR1 is SGHRS, CDR2 YFSETQ, per germline. V lost 4 bases to trimming and J lost 12 bases; unmatched junction nucleotides: 16. There are 16 residues in the CDR3. The CDR3: CASSRITSGVTNGQFF. CDR3 coding DNA: TGCGCCAGCAGCCGCATTACTAGCGGGGTTACCAACGGGCAGTTCTTC.

In regard to this clone: Other DNA sequences in the sample encode the same CDR3. The V call is TRBV18, the J call TRBJ1-5; D might be TRBD1 (6 bases). Germline CDR1 and CDR2: KGHSH and LQKENI. Deletions cut 4 bases from V and 5 bases from J, with 12 bases between. This CDR3 spans 14 amino acids. CDR3 coding DNA: TGTGCCAGCTCACGCCAGGGGAGCGATCAGCCCCAGCATTTT. Its translation is CASSRQGSDQPQHF.

This rearrangement joins TRBV7-2 to TRBJ2-1; 12 bases are shared with TRBD2. The V gene's germline CDR1 is SGHTA and CDR2 FQGNSA. J lost 8 bases, V lost 3 bases, and 8 bases had no gene match. The CDR3 is 16 amino acids. The CDR3 loop reads CASSFGMTSGSDEQFF. In DNA, the CDR3 is TGTGCCAGCAGCTTCGGGATGACTAGCGGGAGCGATGAGCAGTTCTTC.

The chain is built from TRBV25-1 and TRBJ2-5, with TRBD1 matching 8 bases. Germline V gene sequence: CDR1 MGHDK, CDR2 SYGVNS. The V gene end was trimmed by 5 bases and the J gene end by 3 bases; junction bases not matched to a gene: 8. CDR3 length: 15 amino acids. This chain's CDR3 is CASSTPGGPKETQYF. The CDR3 DNA reads TGTGCCAGCAGTACTCCAGGGGGCCCCAAAGAGACCCAGTACTTC.

The gene calls are TRBV5-1 and TRBJ2-1; 14 positions agree with TRBD2. The CDR3 runs to 15 residues. V was clipped by 4 bases and J by 12 bases; unmatched bases: 9. CDR1 and CDR2 from the germline V gene are SGHRS and YFSETQ. In DNA, the CDR3 is TGCGCCAGCAGCCCCCAGGGACTAGCGGGAGAATGGCAGTTCTTC. Protein product: CASSPQGLAGEWQFF. The full variable domain, its missing parts supplied by reference TRBV5-1 and TRBJ2-1, is KAGVTQTPRYLIKTRGQQVTLSCSPISGHRSVSWYQQTPGQGLQFLFEYFSETQRNKGNFPGRFSGRQFSNSRSEMNVSTLELGDSALYLCASSPQGLAGEWQFFGPGTRLTVL.

The V gene is TRBV7-6, the J gene TRBJ2-7; TRBD1 or TRBD2 may be the D gene (5 bases each). Germline CDR1 is SGHVS and CDR2 is FNYEAQ. Deletions cut 5 bases from V and 8 bases from J, with 22 bases between. The CDR3 covers 15 residues. The CDR3 reads CASSPLSSGRNQQYF. CDR3 DNA: TGTGCCAGCAGCCCTCTTTCCTCAGGGAGAAATCAGCAGTACTTC.

In the case of this clone: The sample contains more than one DNA sequence encoding this CDR3. The chain is built from TRBV28 and TRBJ1-2; 8 bases align to TRBD1. There are 14 residues in the CDR3. Trimming took 3 bases from V and 3 from J; bases not matched to a gene: 3. Germline V gene data show CDR1 as MDHEN and CDR2 as SYDVKM. The CDR3 DNA reads as TGTGCCAGCAGTTTGACGGACAGGGACTATGGCTACACCTTC. Protein sequence: CASSLTDRDYGYTF.

The chain links TRBV5-4 to TRBJ1-2, with 12 bases fitting TRBD1. The junction had 10 bases not matched to a gene; V was cut back by 4 bases and J by 6 bases. Germline CDR1 and CDR2: SGHNT and YYREEE (reference sequence). This CDR3 region has 16 residues. CDR3 sequence reads: CASSRPRDRGLDGYTF. DNA for the CDR3: TGTGCCAGCAGCCGCCCCCGGGACAGGGGGCTTGATGGCTACACCTTC.

In the case of this clone: This specimen includes other DNA sequences encoding the same CDR3. The chain links TRBV28 to TRBJ2-7; D gene uncertain. The CDR3 consists of 11 residues. V was pared by 2 bases and J by 6 bases, with 5 bases between. Per the germline V gene, CDR1 is MDHEN and CDR2 is SYDVKM. The CDR3 loop reads CASSLTSEQYF. In DNA, the CDR3 is TGTGCCAGCAGTTTAACTTCCGAGCAGTACTTC.

The rearrangement joins TRBV6-5 to TRBJ2-1, with a tentative D call TRBD2 (6 bases). V was shortened by 8 bases and J by 11 bases, with 13 bases between the two germline ends. The CDR3 loop spans 11 amino acids. Per germline, CDR1 MNHEY and CDR2 SVGAGI. The CDR3 loop reads CASATGTQQFF. DNA of the CDR3: TGTGCCAGCGCCACCGGGACTCAGCAGTTCTTC.

The chain has TRBV5-4 and TRBJ2-2; the D gene could be TRBD1 or TRBD2 (5 bases each). The germline CDR1 and CDR2 sequences are SGHNT and YYREEE (reference sequence). Trimming removed 0 bases from V and 3 bases from J, with 12 bases in between. The CDR3 contains 16 residues. The CDR3 loop is CASSLATRGDTGELFF. The CDR3 DNA reads TGTGCCAGCAGCTTGGCCACGAGGGGCGACACCGGGGAGCTGTTTTTT.

This clone was detected once. The V and J genes are TRBV6-5 and TRBJ1-1; D gene uncertain. Per the germline V gene, CDR1 is MNHEY and CDR2 is SVGAGI. The CDR3 is made up of 15 amino acids. V lost 4 bases to trimming and J lost 5 bases, with 17 bases between them. The CDR3 loop reads CASSSGGRRWTEAFF. CDR3 nucleotide sequence: TGTGCCAGCAGTTCAGGTGGCAGACGATGGACTGAAGCTTTCTTT.

The gene calls are TRBV5-1 and TRBJ2-1; D remains unclear. The V and J ends lost 5 bases and 1 base respectively, with 10 bases between them. Germline assignment: CDR1 SGHRS and CDR2 YFSETQ. The CDR3 covers 14 residues. DNA for the CDR3: TGCGCCAGCAGGATAACGCCATCCTACAATGAGCAGTTCTTC. As protein: CASRITPSYNEQFF.

As to this clone: Other DNA sequences from this sample encode an identical CDR3 as well. V is TRBV2 and J is TRBJ2-1; TRBD1 or TRBD2 may be the D gene (5 bases each). Trimming took 4 bases from V and 5 from J, leaving 6 bases between them. CDR1 SNHLY and CDR2 FYNNEI come from the germline V gene. The CDR3 contains 12 residues. The CDR3 bases are TGTGCCAGCAGTGGGGACCACAATGAGCAGTTCTTC. Amino acid sequence: CASSGDHNEQFF.

The chain is built from TRBV2 and TRBJ2-4; D not certain. CDR1 is SNHLY, CDR2 FYNNEI, per germline. Trimming pared 2 bases from V and 0 bases from J, leaving 8 bases between. This CDR3 region has 15 residues. CDR3 in amino acids: CASSESTVAKNIQYF. As DNA, the CDR3 is TGTGCCAGCAGTGAATCGACTGTAGCCAAAAACATTCAGTACTTC.

The gene calls are TRBV5-4 and TRBJ1-1; a weak D match, TRBD1 (5 bases). CDR3 length equals 15 residues. V was clipped by 4 bases and J by 3 bases, with 16 bases between them. Germline V gene lookup returns CDR1 SGHNT and CDR2 YYREEE (reference sequence). The CDR3 nucleotides are TGTGCCAGCAGCGACCCCACAAGGGGTTACACTGAAGCTTTCTTT. Protein: CASSDPTRGYTEAFF.

With regard to this clone: At the DNA level, this CDR3 is encoded by other sequences in the same sample as well. The chain couples TRBV5-1 to TRBJ2-5; 9 bases fit TRBD2. The germline V gene encodes CDR1 SGHRS and CDR2 YFSETQ. This CDR3 comprises 15 residues. After removal of 0 bases from V and 4 bases from J, the junction contained 4 bases not matched to a gene. The CDR3 bases are TGCGCCAGCAGCTTGGCTGCGACTAGCGGAGAGACCCAGTACTTC. Its protein product is CASSLAATSGETQYF.

The chain uses TRBV11-3 and TRBJ2-1; 8 positions agree with TRBD2. The germline gives CDR1 SGHNT, CDR2 YENEEA. Trimming at V came to 3 bases and at J to 0 bases, leaving 4 bases not matched to a gene. CDR3 length: 16 residues. CDR3 DNA sequence: TGTGCCAGCAGCTTCAAGCGGGGGAGCTCCTACAATGAGCAGTTCTTC. Translating it yields CASSFKRGSSYNEQFF.

This chain links TRBV5-1 with TRBJ2-1; possibly TRBD2 for D (6 bases). Germline CDR1 is SGHRS and CDR2 is YFSETQ. Trimming removed 7 bases from V and 3 bases from J, with 17 bases in between. The CDR3 is made up of 15 amino acids. CDR3 coding DNA: TGCGCCAGCGCTATGGTAGCGGCGCTCTACAATGAGCAGTTCTTC. It is translated as CASAMVAALYNEQFF.

The rearrangement joins TRBV5-1 to TRBJ2-3; possible D gene TRBD1, 5 bases. The CDR3 is 15 residues long. Germline assignment: CDR1 SGHRS and CDR2 YFSETQ. V was cut by 1 base and J by 4 bases, with 13 bases left in between. For the CDR3, the DNA is TGCGCCAGCAGCTTGACAGGACCCCCCTCAGATACGCAGTATTTT. Translated, it gives CASSLTGPPSDTQYF.

The chain joins TRBV6-5 to TRBJ2-3, with unresolved D. Germline V gene sequence: CDR1 MNHEY, CDR2 SVGAGI. The V end lost 5 bases, the J end lost 8 bases, and 8 bases lay between the germline ends. The CDR3 sequence is 11 residues long. The CDR3 reads CASSTGATQYF. DNA of the CDR3: TGTGCCAGCAGTACCGGAGCTACGCAGTATTTT.